This T cell receptor beta chain was sequenced during a study of shared clonotypes between healthy human individuals. With respect to this clone: Its antigen is not identified.

For each subset, genomic DNA was distributed in equal portions over several immunoSEQ plates. TCRdb's copy holds only in-frame clones and misses some; the assay was immunoSEQ multiplex PCR. The sample lists nearly 2 million clones, about 94% occurring once. Naive CD8 cells, CD45RO-negative and positively selected for CCR7, excluded terminally differentiated effector memory CD45RA+ cells. General study results and limits: Memory subsets generally showed lower estimated richness than naive subsets. A reduction in generation probabilities was seen for non-shared clonotypes relative to those shared by all four donors. Naive CD4 clonotypes overlapped across a handful of donors at around 4.8%.

The sequence came from a man aged 18 to 29 in good health. Sequenced: naive CD8+ T cells sorted from blood.

As DNA, the CDR3 is TGTGCCAGCAGCTTAGCCCAGGGAAGCGTGAACGAGCAGTACTTC. Its protein product is CASSLAQGSVNEQYF. The rearrangement uses TRBV7-9 and TRBJ2-7; D may be TRBD1 (5 bases). The germline gives CDR1 SEHNR, CDR2 FQNEAQ (reference sequence). The CDR3 covers 15 residues. V was cut by 0 bases and J by 5 bases, with 14 bases left in between.